A single sample gave rise to the 4 T cell receptor beta chains below, sequenced in a study of cytomegalovirus exposure and HLA in healthy donors. The PCR used 60 Vbeta and 13 Jbeta primers. Produced via immunoSEQ multiplex PCR; TCRdb's table is partial and in-frame only. This table has around 150,000 clones, about a tenth appearing once. Sequenced: PBMCs. The receptors originated from a male donor in good health and CMV-seronegative.

This clone appeared a few times. The V gene is TRBV7-9, the J gene TRBJ1-4, with TRBD1 identical over 8 bases. CDR1 and CDR2 from the germline V gene are SEHNR and FQNEAQ (reference sequence). There are 14 residues in the CDR3. The V gene end was trimmed by 5 bases and the J gene end by 4 bases; junction bases not matched to a gene: 3. The CDR3 sequence: CASSHRGNNEKLFF. CDR3 nucleotide sequence: TGTGCCAGCAGCCACAGGGGGAATAATGAAAAACTGTTTTTT. Full variable domain (missing parts from reference TRBV7-9 and TRBJ1-4): DTGVSQNPRHKITKRGQNVTFRCDPISEHNRLYWYRQTLGQGPEFLTYFQNEAQLEKSRLLSDRFSAERPKGSFSTLEIQRTEQGDSAMYLCASSHRGNNEKLFFGSGTQLSVL.

This clone has more than one count but fewer than ten. The V and J genes are TRBV27 and TRBJ2-3; TRBD2 might be the D (5 bases). Germline V CDR1 and CDR2: MNHEY, SMNVEV (reference sequence). V dropped 5 bases and J dropped 5 bases, with 17 bases sitting between them. This CDR3 is 15 amino acids long. DNA for the CDR3: TGTGCCAGCAGTCCAGTCGACCGCCGGGGAGATACGCAGTATTTT. The encoded protein is CASSPVDRRGDTQYF.

This clone was counted between two and nine times. V gene TRBV7-9 combines with J gene TRBJ2-3; D remains unclear. V was trimmed by 5 bases and J by 2 bases, leaving 20 bases between them. The CDR3 totals 17 residues. Per the germline V gene, CDR1 is SEHNR and CDR2 is FQNEAQ (reference sequence). CDR3 DNA sequence: TGTGCCAGCAGCCCACGGTTGGGCCCGGATAACACAGATACGCAGTATTTT. This translates into CASSPRLGPDNTDTQYF.

There are a few counts of this clone. In DNA form, the CDR3 reads TGTGCCAGCAGCACAGGGGGCAACGGGGAGCTGTTTTTT. Translated, it gives CASSTGGNGELFF. The chain carries TRBV7-6 and TRBJ2-2; 9 bases are shared with TRBD1. CDR1 is SGHVS and CDR2 is FNYEAQ in the germline V gene. J was trimmed by 7 bases and V by 5 bases; bases with no gene match: 2. This CDR3 is built from 13 residues.